Following are 15 T cell receptor beta chains from one sample sequenced in a study of T cells in narcolepsy (dated by TCRdb to 2016 to 2018). The protocol used for the library was the immunoSEQ multiplex PCR assay. As stored in TCRdb, this immuneACCESS dataset retains in-frame rearrangements with V and J assigned. A fraction of the clones does not appear; measured against another copy, unresolved V genes explain less than half of the discrepancy, and the remainder lacks a known reason. The sample records 15,000 to 20,000 clones, 85% to 90% of which are singletons. The ten largest account for roughly 0.7% of the sample. Sequencing input: memory (CD45RA-) CD4+ T cells from blood. This specimen's cell subset or site label, interpreted: memory T cells sorted ex vivo from peripheral blood. Receptors were obtained from a human donor in good health.

The V gene is TRBV13, the J gene TRBJ1-1; possibly TRBD1 for D (5 bases). The CDR3 contains 11 residues. V was clipped by 11 bases and J by 4 bases, with 11 bases between them. Germline V gene sequence: CDR1 PRHDT, CDR2 FYEKMQ (reference sequence). The CDR3, as DNA: TGTGCCTCGACGAGGGGCACTGAAGCTTTCTTT. Encoded protein: CASTRGTEAFF. The complete variable domain, with remaining parts taken from reference TRBV13 and TRBJ1-1, reads AAGVIQSPRHLIKEKRETATLKCYPIPRHDTVYWYQQGPGQDPQFLISFYEKMQSDKGSIPDRFSAQQFSDYHSELNMSSLELGDSALYFCASTRGTEAFFGQGTRLTVV.

This clone was seen only a few times. The chain joins TRBV10-3 to TRBJ1-3; D is ambiguous. This CDR3 is built from 14 residues. Trimming shortened V by 3 bases and J by 0 bases, and 6 bases separated the two germline ends. The germline gives CDR1 ENHRY, CDR2 SYGVKD. CDR3 sequence (DNA): TGTGCCATCAGTGACGGCAGCTCTGGAAACACCATATATTTT. Amino acids: CAISDGSSGNTIYF.

The chain carries TRBV7-2 and TRBJ1-6; D is undetermined. This CDR3 is built from 17 residues. The V end was cut by 2 bases, the J end by 0 bases, with 11 bases between. CDR1 is SGHTA and CDR2 is FQGNSA in the germline V gene. The DNA of the CDR3 is TGTGCCAGCAGCTTAACCTCGGGCAACTCCTATAATTCACCCCTCCACTTT. This encodes CASSLTSGNSYNSPLHF.

The chain couples TRBV11-3 to TRBJ2-5; 7 nucleotides align to TRBD2. This CDR3 is built from 15 residues. Germline lookup yields CDR1 SGHNT and CDR2 YENEEA. Losses at the gene ends were 1 base for V and 3 bases for J; bases not matched to a gene: 5. The CDR3 loop is CASSLGGSEKETQYF. CDR3 DNA sequence: TGTGCCAGCAGCTTAGGCGGGAGTGAAAAAGAGACCCAGTACTTC.

V and J are TRBV5-6 and TRBJ2-5; D is undetermined. V was trimmed by 2 bases and J by 1 base, leaving 6 bases between them. Germline assignment: CDR1 SGHDT and CDR2 YYEEEE. CDR3 length: 13 residues. In nucleotides, the CDR3 is TGTGCCAGCAGCTTAGTAGGCCAAGAGACCCAGTACTTC. Its protein product is CASSLVGQETQYF.

CDR3 sequence (DNA): TGTGCCACCAGCAGAGACGGCAGGGGGGGAACTAACTATGGCTACACCTTC. It codes for CATSRDGRGGTNYGYTF. The gene calls are TRBV15 and TRBJ1-2, with 7 bases fitting TRBD1. Germline-derived CDR1 and CDR2 are LNHNV and YYDKDF (reference sequence). Germline trimming cut 0 bases from V and 0 bases from J; bases unmatched to any gene: 7. The CDR3 runs 17 residues. Together with reference TRBV15 and TRBJ1-2, the CDR3 gives the full variable domain: DAMVIQNPRYQVTQFGKPVTLSCSQTLNHNVMYWYQQKSSQAPKLLFHYYDKDFNNEADTPDNFQSRRPNTSFCFLDIRSPGLGDTAMYLCATSRDGRGGTNYGYTFGSGTRLTVV.

There are a few counts of this clone. CDR3 sequence: CASSDRGNQPQHF. DNA of the CDR3: TGTGCCAGCAGCGACAGGGGAAATCAGCCCCAGCATTTT. This sequence joins TRBV2 and TRBJ1-5; 8 bases are a match to TRBD1. V shed 6 bases, J shed 4 bases, and the junction held 2 bases outside the gene matches. The CDR3 length is 13 residues. Germline V lookup: CDR1 SNHLY, CDR2 FYNNEI.

The chain combines TRBV29-1 with TRBJ1-2, with D possibly being TRBD1 (5 bases). With 2 bases removed from V and 5 bases from J, the gap between germline ends came to 12 bases. This CDR3 comprises 13 residues. Germline V gene data show CDR1 as SQVTM and CDR2 as ANQGSEA. The CDR3 coding sequence is TGCAGCGTTGAACTATGGGGGGGGTATGGCTACACCTTC. It translates to CSVELWGGYGYTF.

The rearrangement links TRBV7-2 to TRBJ2-1; 9 bases map to TRBD2. Germline V lookup: CDR1 SGHTA, CDR2 FQGNSA. V lost 2 bases, J lost 2 bases, and 1 base stayed unmatched. There are 15 residues in the CDR3. The CDR3 region has the DNA TGTGCCAGCAGCTTAAGCGGGGGGCCCTACAATGAGCAGTTCTTC. This gives the protein CASSLSGGPYNEQFF.

This sequence joins TRBV19 and TRBJ2-3, with D unclear. Trimming removed 6 bases at V and 6 bases at J, with 7 bases between. There are 11 residues in the CDR3. CDR1 is LNHDA, CDR2 SQIVND, per germline (reference sequence). CDR3 bases: TGTGCCAGTAGCACCGCTGATACGCAGTATTTT. It translates to CASSTADTQYF.

The table lists this clone with a few counts. The chain recombines TRBV6-6 with TRBJ2-7; no definite D call. CDR3 length equals 10 residues. The germline V and J ends were trimmed by 8 bases and 3 bases, with 5 bases remaining between them. Looked up from germline, CDR1 is MNHNY and CDR2 is SVGAGI (reference sequence). In DNA, the CDR3 is TGTGCCAGCGGAAGCTACGAGCAGTACTTC. Protein sequence: CASGSYEQYF.

V and J are TRBV5-1 and TRBJ2-7, with D perhaps TRBD1 or TRBD2 (6 bases each). Germline V gene lookup returns CDR1 SGHRS and CDR2 YFSETQ. This CDR3 contains 12 residues. The V gene lost 4 bases and the J gene lost 7 bases, with 12 bases spanning the gap. The CDR3 coding sequence is TGCGCCAGCAGCCCGGGGGCGCGAGAGCAGTACTTC. Its translation is CASSPGAREQYF.

Of note for this clone: Its ends do not fully match the called genes, so a read error is possible. The V gene is TRBV7-7, the J gene TRBJ2-5, with 12 nucleotides matching TRBD2. This CDR3 region has 18 residues. Per germline, CDR1 SSHAT and CDR2 FNYEAQ (reference sequence). In nucleotides, the CDR3 is TGTGCTAGCAGCTTAGGGTCTAGCGGGGGGGCCGGAACAGAGACCCAGTACTTC. This gives the protein CASSLGSSGGAGTETQYF.

The chain uses TRBV7-9 and TRBJ1-4, with 8 bases lining up with TRBD1. With 5 bases clipped from V and 8 bases from J, the junction kept 7 bases outside the gene matches. Germline V gene lookup returns CDR1 SEHNR and CDR2 FQNEAQ (reference sequence). The CDR3 extends over 14 amino acids. CDR3 region: CASSRSTGVEKLFF. The CDR3 nucleotides read TGTGCCAGCAGCCGATCGACAGGGGTGGAAAAACTGTTTTTT.

The sample holds one count of this clone. V usage is TRBV6-1 and J usage is TRBJ2-5; D remains unclear. Between the trimmed V and J ends, which lost 5 bases and 8 bases, there was a span of 15 bases. CDR1 and CDR2 (germline): MNHNS, SASEGT. There are 13 residues in the CDR3. This chain's CDR3 is CASSSIGAVTQYF. The CDR3 coding sequence is TGTGCCAGCAGTAGCATCGGAGCCGTAACCCAGTACTTC.